These T cell receptor beta chains were read from a single sample in a study of cytomegalovirus exposure and HLA in healthy donors. The assay was immunoSEQ multiplex PCR, and TCRdb's table has in-frame clones only and misses some. Found here are over 200,000 clones, roughly 88% of them singletons; the top ten hold about 2.7%. What was sequenced was PBMCs. These receptors all come from a woman aged 18-29 years in good health and CMV-seronegative. The CDR3 runs from the conserved cysteine through the conserved F or W. The D gene is left open where the match is weak. Not every row has a clone size; where given, it reads once, few, many or a size class.

J: TRBJ2-7; D: TRBD2; size: -; V: TRBV29-1; CDR3: CSVEDRASGSSYEQYF; DNA: TGCAGCGTTGAAGATCGTGCCAGCGGGAGCTCGTACGAGCAGTACTTC
J: TRBJ2-2; D: TRBD1; size: -; V: TRBV5-1; CDR3: CASSLGSTGGIGELFF; DNA: TGCGCCAGCAGCTTGGGGTCGACAGGGGGAATCGGGGAGCTGTTTTTT
J: TRBJ2-1; D: TRBD2; size: -; V: TRBV5-1; CDR3: CASSPGTSQLLDNEQFF; DNA: TGCGCCAGCAGCCCCGGGACTAGCCAACTACTCGACAATGAGCAGTTCTTC
J: TRBJ2-5; D: TRBD2; size: -; V: TRBV28; CDR3: CASSLSSGRVETQYF; DNA: TGTGCCAGCAGTTTATCTAGCGGGAGGGTAGAGACCCAGTACTTC
J: TRBJ2-6; D: -; size: -; V: TRBV4-1; CDR3: CASSQELALGANVLTF; DNA: TGCGCCAGCAGCCAAGAATTGGCTCTGGGGGCCAACGTCCTGACTTTC
J: TRBJ2-7; D: TRBD1; size: once; V: TRBV19; CDR3: CASRDRGSYEQYF; DNA: TGTGCCAGTCGGGACAGGGGCTCCTACGAGCAGTACTTC
J: TRBJ2-3; D: -; size: -; V: TRBV4-3; CDR3: CASSKEAITDTQYF; DNA: TGCGCCAGCAGCAAGGAGGCGATCACAGATACGCAGTATTTT
J: TRBJ2-7; D: TRBD2; size: -; V: TRBV10-2; CDR3: CASSDQRELYEQYF; DNA: TGCGCCAGCAGTGATCAGCGGGAGTTATACGAGCAGTACTTC
J: TRBJ2-7; D: -; size: -; V: TRBV27; CDR3: CASRKEGSEQYF; DNA: TGTGCCAGCCGCAAGGAGGGGTCCGAGCAGTACTTC
J: TRBJ2-1; D: -; size: -; V: TRBV4-3; CDR3: CASSPPNGTPMYNEQFF; DNA: TGCGCCAGCAGCCCCCCTAACGGGACTCCCATGTACAATGAGCAGTTCTTC